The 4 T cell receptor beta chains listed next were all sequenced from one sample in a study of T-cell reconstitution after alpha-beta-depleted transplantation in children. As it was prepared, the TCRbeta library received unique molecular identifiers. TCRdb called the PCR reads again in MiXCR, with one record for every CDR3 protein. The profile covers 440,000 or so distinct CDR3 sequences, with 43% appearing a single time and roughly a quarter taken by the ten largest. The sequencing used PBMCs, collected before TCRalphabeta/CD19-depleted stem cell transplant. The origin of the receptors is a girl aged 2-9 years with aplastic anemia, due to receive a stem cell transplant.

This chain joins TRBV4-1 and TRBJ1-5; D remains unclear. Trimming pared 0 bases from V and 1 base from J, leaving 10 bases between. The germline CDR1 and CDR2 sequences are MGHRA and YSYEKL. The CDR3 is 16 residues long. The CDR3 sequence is CASSQDQSLSNQPQHF. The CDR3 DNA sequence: TGCGCCAGCAGCCAAGACCAATCGTTAAGCAATCAGCCCCAGCATTTT.

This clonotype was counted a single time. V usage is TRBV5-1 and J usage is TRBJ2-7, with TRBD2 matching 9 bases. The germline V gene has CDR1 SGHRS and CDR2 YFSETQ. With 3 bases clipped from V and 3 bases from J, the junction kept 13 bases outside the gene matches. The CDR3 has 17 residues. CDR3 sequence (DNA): TGCGCCAGCAGCTGGAGGGGTCTAGCGGGAACGGACTACGAGCAGTACTTC. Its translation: CASSWRGLAGTDYEQYF.

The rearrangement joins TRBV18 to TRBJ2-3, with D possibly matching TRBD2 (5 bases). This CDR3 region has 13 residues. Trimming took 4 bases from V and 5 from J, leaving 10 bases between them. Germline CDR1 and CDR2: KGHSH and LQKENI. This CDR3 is CASSRGSVDTQYF. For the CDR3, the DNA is TGTGCCAGCTCACGGGGTAGCGTAGATACGCAGTATTTT.

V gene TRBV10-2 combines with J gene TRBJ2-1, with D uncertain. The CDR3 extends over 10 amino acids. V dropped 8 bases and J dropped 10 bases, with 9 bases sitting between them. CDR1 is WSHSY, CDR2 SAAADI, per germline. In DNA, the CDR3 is TGCGCCAGCTCGGACCACGAGCAGTTCTTC. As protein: CASSDHEQFF.